Listed below are T cell receptor beta chains from one sample, sequenced in a study of T cells after yellow fever vaccination. TCRdb reanalysed the 5' RACE reads using MiXCR and keeps one entry per CDR3 protein. This sample has approximately 550,000 distinct CDR3 sequences; 15% to 20% occur once, and the top ten carry 13% to 15%. The sample was PBMCs, taken 15 days after the yellow fever booster vaccination. These receptors all come from a man aged 25-45 years who received the YFV17D yellow fever vaccine. Each CDR3 is given with its conserved first and last residue. The D gene is left open where the match is weak. Some rows have no size entry. The others give once, few or many, or a class for an expanded clone.

NA	NA	TRBV10-3	TRBJ2-1	TGTGCCATCAGGAAAGACAGTGACAATGAGCAGTTCTTC	CAIRKDSDNEQFF
NA	few	TRBV6-1	TRBJ2-1	TGTGCCAGCAGTCCCCCCCCGTACCGGGACGGGTACAATGAGCAGTTCTTC	CASSPPPYRDGYNEQFF
NA	NA	TRBV6-1	TRBJ2-7	TGTGCCACGACCGGGGCACCGGGCTACGAGCAGTACTTC	CATTGAPGYEQYF
TRBD2	few	TRBV20-1	TRBJ2-1	TGCAGTGCAACCCCCGGGACTAGCGGTTACAATGAGCAGTTCTTC	CSATPGTSGYNEQFF
NA	many	TRBV20-1	TRBJ2-7	TGCAGTGCCGAGAGCTCCTACGAGCAGTACTTC	CSAESSYEQYF
TRBD1	NA	TRBV12-3/TRBV12-4	TRBJ2-3	TGTGCCAGCAGCCTCAGGACAGGGATTACAGATACGCAGTATTTT	CASSLRTGITDTQYF
NA	NA	TRBV7-6	TRBJ2-1	TGTGCCAGCAGCTCTAGATTTAGGGGCAGCTCCTACAATGAGCAGTTCTTC	CASSSRFRGSSYNEQFF
NA	few	TRBV10-3	TRBJ2-7	TGTGCCATCAGCACTAGTGCGGCTTCCTACGAGCAGTACTTC	CAISTSAASYEQYF
TRBD2	NA	TRBV12-3/TRBV12-4	TRBJ2-2	TGTGCCAGCAGCCCCTGGACTAGCACCACCGGGGAGCTGTTTTTT	CASSPWTSTTGELFF
TRBD1	few	TRBV2	TRBJ1-2	TGTGCCAGCAATCCCTTGGACAGGGTTAACTATGGCTACACCTTC	CASNPLDRVNYGYTF
NA	few	TRBV29-1	TRBJ2-7	TGCAGCGCTCGGGCGGGGTTCTACGAGCAGTACTTC	CSARAGFYEQYF
TRBD2	NA	TRBV5-1	TRBJ2-7	TGCGCCAGCAGCACAAATAGCGGGGGACCCTACGAGCAGTACTTC	CASSTNSGGPYEQYF
NA	NA	TRBV29-1	TRBJ2-6	TGCAGCGCCTGGGAGAATACGGGGGCCAACGTCCTGACTTTC	CSAWENTGANVLTF
NA	NA	TRBV15	TRBJ1-5	TGTGCCACCAGCAGAGACAATCAGCCCCAGCATTTT	CATSRDNQPQHF
TRBD2	few	TRBV4-2	TRBJ2-1	TGTGCCAGCAGCCAAGAAGGGGTAGGGACTAGGGGAGGTGAGCAGTTCTTC	CASSQEGVGTRGGEQFF
NA	few	TRBV7-6	TRBJ2-7	TGTGCCAGCAGCCCACGTCAGACTCTCTACGAGCAGTACTTC	CASSPRQTLYEQYF
NA	few	TRBV20-1	TRBJ2-1	TGCAGTGCTAGAGGGGTGGGGGAGGCCAATGAGCAGTTCTTC	CSARGVGEANEQFF